These 30 T cell receptor beta chains were sequenced from one sample in a study of blood T cell repertoires in COVID-19 (dated by TCRdb to 2018 to 2020). Library method: the immunoSEQ multiplex PCR assay. TCRdb limited this immuneACCESS table to in-frame rearrangements with V and J called. A share of clones is missing; checked studies link under half to unresolved V genes, and the rest is unexplained. This sample lists 250,000 to 350,000 clones; approximately 85% were detected once. Of the sample, 4% to 4.5% is held by the ten largest clones. The sequencing input was PBMCs or T cells enriched from blood (not recorded which). These receptors were collected from a woman aged 25 to 45 who had recovered from COVID-19.

The V call is TRBV5-1, the J call TRBJ2-3; D is unclear. Deletions cut 1 base from V and 0 bases from J, with 6 bases between. This CDR3 region has 14 residues. Germline V gives CDR1 SGHRS, CDR2 YFSETQ. CDR3 region: CASSLPSSTDTQYF. DNA for the CDR3: TGCGCCAGCAGCTTGCCTTCTAGCACAGATACGCAGTATTTT.

V usage is TRBV19 and J usage is TRBJ1-3; D not resolved. Germline V lookup: CDR1 LNHDA, CDR2 SQIVND (reference sequence). V dropped 5 bases and J dropped 0 bases, with 11 bases sitting between them. The CDR3 is 15 amino acids. CDR3: CASSPGIDSGNTIYF. The CDR3 nucleotides read TGTGCCAGTAGTCCCGGGATCGACTCTGGAAACACCATATATTTT.

This rearrangement joins TRBV4-1 to TRBJ2-4, with 8 bases that match TRBD2. CDR1 MGHRA and CDR2 YSYEKL come from the germline V gene. There are 15 residues in the CDR3. V was pared by 7 bases and J by 7 bases, with 12 bases of the junction left unmatched. CDR3 region: CASTQGPGRGNIQYF. For the CDR3, the DNA is TGCGCCAGCACCCAGGGGCCCGGGAGGGGGAACATTCAGTACTTC.

This sequence joins TRBV7-8 and TRBJ1-1; tentative D call: TRBD1 (5 bases). Germline CDR1 SGHVS, CDR2 FQNEAQ. This CDR3 region has 13 residues. The V end was cut by 7 bases, the J end by 1 base, with 10 bases between. CDR3 sequence reads: CASIGHPNTEAFF. CDR3 DNA sequence: TGTGCCAGCATAGGACATCCGAACACTGAAGCTTTCTTT.

The chain carries TRBV6-5 and TRBJ1-1, with D tentatively TRBD1 (5 bases). The V gene's germline CDR1 is MNHEY and CDR2 SVGAGI. This CDR3 is built from 13 residues. V dropped 9 bases and J dropped 6 bases, with 17 bases sitting between them. The CDR3 DNA reads as TGTGCCAGACCTTCAGGGAATCTCCCTGAAGCTTTCTTT. As protein: CARPSGNLPEAFF.

As to this clone: This CDR3 is also generated by other DNA sequences in the sample. The chain couples TRBV18 to TRBJ2-3, with D hard to call. Trimming cost V 3 bases and J 0 bases, with 7 bases left between them. From germline, CDR1 is KGHSH and CDR2 LQKENI. There are 14 residues in the CDR3. This CDR3 is CASSPKTSTDTQYF. Here the CDR3 DNA reads TGTGCCAGCTCACCTAAGACAAGCACAGATACGCAGTATTTT.

This chain uses TRBV18 with TRBJ1-6; D uncertain. The germline gives CDR1 KGHSH, CDR2 LQKENI. The V gene lost 2 bases and the J gene lost 5 bases, with 7 bases spanning the gap. The CDR3 has 14 residues. The CDR3 loop is CASSPSGHNSPLHF. The CDR3 DNA is TGTGCCAGCTCACCATCAGGCCATAATTCACCCCTCCACTTT.

Turning to this clone: This specimen includes other DNA sequences encoding the same CDR3. The V and J genes are TRBV28 and TRBJ2-7; 7 positions match TRBD2. This CDR3 region has 13 residues. Germline V gene lookup returns CDR1 MDHEN and CDR2 SYDVKM. With 2 bases clipped from V and 2 bases from J, the junction kept 0 bases outside the gene matches. CDR3 sequence reads: CASSLAGAYEQYF. DNA for the CDR3: TGTGCCAGCAGTTTAGCGGGGGCCTACGAGCAGTACTTC.

The genes are TRBV27 and TRBJ2-7, with 10 bases lining up with TRBD2. This CDR3 has 16 amino acids. Germline loops: CDR1 MNHEY, CDR2 SMNVEV (reference sequence). V lost 3 bases, J lost 3 bases, and 8 bases stayed unmatched. For the CDR3, the DNA is TGTGCCAGCAGTTTTGTGGCTAGCGGGGGAGTCTACGAGCAGTACTTC. Translated, it gives CASSFVASGGVYEQYF.

This clone turned up a few times. The chain employs TRBV15 and TRBJ2-1; TRBD2 matches 8 bases. The CDR3 is 14 amino acids. CDR1 and CDR2 from the germline V gene are LNHNV and YYDKDF (reference sequence). Trimming at V came to 4 bases and at J to 9 bases, leaving 8 bases not matched to a gene. For the CDR3, the DNA is TGTGCCACCAGCAAGACGGGACTAGGTATTGAGCAGTTCTTC. It codes for CATSKTGLGIEQFF.

This clone is a singleton in its sample. The chain carries TRBV15 and TRBJ1-1; tentative D call: TRBD1 (6 bases). V was clipped by 1 base and J by 0 bases, with 15 bases between them. This CDR3 has 17 residues. Germline CDR1 reads LNHNV; CDR2 reads YYDKDF (reference sequence). DNA of the CDR3: TGTGCCACCAGCAGAGGTCAGGGGAGCCGTATGAACACTGAAGCTTTCTTT. Its protein product is CATSRGQGSRMNTEAFF.

This clone was seen a few times. The chain recombines TRBV5-5 with TRBJ1-1; D is ambiguous. With 6 bases removed from V and 2 bases from J, the gap between germline ends came to 8 bases. Germline assignment: CDR1 SGHKS and CDR2 YYEKEE (reference sequence). CDR3 length: 12 residues. The CDR3: CASTPLNTEAFF. The CDR3 DNA is TGTGCCAGCACCCCTCTTAACACTGAAGCTTTCTTT.

This chain joins TRBV18 and TRBJ2-7, with 14 bases aligning to TRBD2. V lost 1 base to trimming and J lost 6 bases; unmatched junction nucleotides: 8. The CDR3 spans 17 residues. Germline values: CDR1 KGHSH, CDR2 LQKENI. This chain's CDR3 is CASSPRLAGGPGVEQYF. CDR3 bases: TGTGCCAGCTCACCACGACTAGCGGGAGGGCCGGGGGTCGAGCAGTACTTC. The full variable domain, with the rest looked up from reference TRBV18 and TRBJ2-7, is NAGVMQNPRHLVRRRGQEARLRCSPMKGHSHVYWYRQLPEEGLKFMVYLQKENIIDESGMPKERFSAEFPKEGPSILRIQQVVRGDSAAYFCASSPRLAGGPGVEQYFGPGTRLTVT.

V usage is TRBV10-1 and J usage is TRBJ1-2; 7 bases agree with TRBD1. With 3 bases clipped from V and 6 bases from J, the junction kept 4 bases outside the gene matches. The CDR3 extends over 13 amino acids. Germline loops: CDR1 WNHNN, CDR2 SYGVQD (reference sequence). The CDR3 DNA follows: TGCGCCAGCAGTGACGAGACAGGGAATGGCTACACCTTC. Residues: CASSDETGNGYTF.

This clone came up a few times. V gene TRBV2 combines with J gene TRBJ2-7, with 10 bases matching TRBD2. The CDR3 totals 14 residues. CDR1 is SNHLY and CDR2 is FYNNEI in the germline V gene. Trimming removed 7 bases from V and 3 bases from J; junction bases left unmatched: 6. The CDR3 loop reads CASTQREGVYEQYF. The DNA of the CDR3 is TGTGCCAGCACTCAGCGGGAGGGTGTCTACGAGCAGTACTTC.

This rearrangement joins TRBV6-5 to TRBJ2-4; D remains unclear. V was clipped by 7 bases and J by 0 bases, with 7 bases between them. CDR1 and CDR2 (germline): MNHEY, SVGAGI. This CDR3 is 13 amino acids long. The CDR3 region is CASTNEAKNIQYF. Here the CDR3 DNA reads TGTGCCAGCACTAACGAAGCCAAAAACATTCAGTACTTC.

The chain combines TRBV5-6 with TRBJ2-7; D is possibly TRBD2 (6 bases). The CDR3 length is 15 residues. The germline V gene encodes CDR1 SGHDT and CDR2 YYEEEE. With 2 bases removed from V and 0 bases from J, the gap between germline ends came to 12 bases. The CDR3 is CASSFGVRGSYEQYF. CDR3 bases: TGTGCCAGCAGCTTTGGGGTGCGGGGCTCCTACGAGCAGTACTTC.

The rearrangement uses TRBV13 and TRBJ2-5; no clear D. Per germline, CDR1 PRHDT and CDR2 FYEKMQ (reference sequence). Trimming shortened V by 2 bases and J by 5 bases, and 6 bases separated the two germline ends. This CDR3 contains 12 residues. The CDR3 DNA sequence: TGTGCCAGCAGCTTAACCAGGGAGACCCAGTACTTC. This encodes CASSLTRETQYF. Supplemented by reference TRBV13 and TRBJ2-5, the full variable domain reads AAGVIQSPRHLIKEKRETATLKCYPIPRHDTVYWYQQGPGQDPQFLISFYEKMQSDKGSIPDRFSAQQFSDYHSELNMSSLELGDSALYFCASSLTRETQYFGPGTRLLVL.

The chain is built from TRBV28 and TRBJ2-1; perhaps TRBD2 as D (6 bases). Deletions cut 11 bases from V and 1 base from J, with 9 bases between. The CDR3 consists of 12 residues. The germline V gene encodes CDR1 MDHEN and CDR2 SYDVKM. CDR3: CAGGTSYNEQFF. The CDR3 DNA sequence: TGTGCCGGGGGGACTTCCTACAATGAGCAGTTCTTC.

The rearrangement links TRBV27 to TRBJ1-2; D is unresolved. CDR3 size: 15 residues. CDR1 is MNHEY and CDR2 is SMNVEV in the germline V gene (reference sequence). The V and J ends lost 8 bases and 8 bases respectively, with 24 bases between them. This CDR3 reads CASSINLSTSQGYTF. For the CDR3, the DNA is TGTGCCAGCTCTATAAACCTGTCCACGTCTCAAGGCTACACCTTC.

The chain uses TRBV6-5 and TRBJ1-6, with TRBD1 as a possible D gene (6 bases). V dropped 4 bases and J dropped 5 bases, with 15 bases sitting between them. The V gene's germline CDR1 is MNHEY and CDR2 SVGAGI. CDR3 length: 16 amino acids. The chain's CDR3 is CASSFTGGAHNSPLHF. In DNA, the CDR3 is TGTGCCAGCAGTTTTACCGGGGGGGCTCATAATTCACCCCTCCACTTT.

The CDR3 spells CASSFRLAGGPSDEQFF. Written as DNA, the CDR3 is TGCGCCAGCAGTTTCAGACTAGCGGGAGGGCCGTCTGATGAGCAGTTCTTC. V gene TRBV4-1 combines with J gene TRBJ2-1, with 14 bases that match TRBD2. The CDR3 is 17 amino acids. Germline V gene lookup returns CDR1 MGHRA and CDR2 YSYEKL. The junction had 12 bases not matched to a gene; V was cut back by 6 bases and J by 8 bases.

V is TRBV2 and J is TRBJ1-4, with 9 bases lining up with TRBD1. Germline V gene data show CDR1 as SNHLY and CDR2 as FYNNEI. Trimming cost V 2 bases and J 7 bases; bases outside gene matches: 5. This CDR3 region has 15 residues. CDR3 DNA sequence: TGTGCCAGCAGTGAATCGACAGGGGGGGGTGAAAAACTGTTTTTT. As protein: CASSESTGGGEKLFF.

V and J are TRBV28 and TRBJ1-5; 10 bases line up with TRBD1. Germline loops: CDR1 MDHEN, CDR2 SYDVKM. The CDR3 runs 16 residues. The junction had 7 bases not matched to a gene; V was cut back by 4 bases and J by 4 bases. Written as DNA, the CDR3 is TGTGCCAGCAGTTCCAGCCGGACAGGGGGGAATCAGCCCCAGCATTTT. Its translation: CASSSSRTGGNQPQHF.

The chain employs TRBV28 and TRBJ2-1; TRBD1 aligns across 7 bases. The CDR3 contains 16 residues. Germline V gives CDR1 MDHEN, CDR2 SYDVKM. After removal of 5 bases from V and 4 bases from J, the junction contained 11 bases not matched to a gene. CDR3 residues: CASSLSTGTAYNEQFF. In DNA form, the CDR3 reads TGTGCCAGCAGTCTATCTACCGGGACAGCTTACAATGAGCAGTTCTTC.

This clone was picked up one time. The V and J genes are TRBV12-3 or TRBV12-4 and TRBJ2-3, with 8 bases identical to TRBD1. This CDR3 region has 12 residues. The V and J ends lost 6 bases and 6 bases, in that order; junction bases with no gene match: 2. CDR3 in amino acids: CASRDRVDTQYF. In DNA, the CDR3 is TGTGCCAGCAGGGACAGGGTTGATACGCAGTATTTT.

V is TRBV7-3 and J is TRBJ1-1; 8 nucleotides match TRBD1. This CDR3 spans 16 amino acids. In germline, CDR1 is SGHTA, CDR2 FQGTGA. V lost 1 base, J lost 5 bases, and 9 bases stayed unmatched. The CDR3 DNA reads TGTGCCAGCAGCTTAAGAGACAGGGGAGGTGGAACTGAAGCTTTCTTT. Protein sequence: CASSLRDRGGGTEAFF. The whole variable domain, remainder taken from reference TRBV7-3 and TRBJ1-1, is GAGVSQTPSNKVTEKGKYVELRCDPISGHTALYWYRQSLGQGPEFLIYFQGTGAADDSGLPNDRFFAVRPEGSVSTLKIQRTERGDSAVYLCASSLRDRGGGTEAFFGQGTRLTVV.

This clone appeared a single time. The rearrangement links TRBV19 to TRBJ1-1; 10 bases are shared with TRBD1. The CDR3 covers 15 residues. Germline CDR1 reads LNHDA; CDR2 reads SQIVND (reference sequence). With V trimmed by 3 bases and J by 6 bases, 7 bases remained unmatched. The CDR3 here is CASSIEGTGASEAFF. Here the CDR3 DNA reads TGTGCCAGTAGTATTGAAGGGACAGGGGCCTCTGAAGCTTTCTTT. Full variable domain (remainder filled in from reference TRBV19 and TRBJ1-1): DGGITQSPKYLFRKEGQNVTLSCEQNLNHDAMYWYRQDPGQGLRLIYYSQIVNDFQKGDIAEGYSVSREKKESFPLTVTSAQKNPTAFYLCASSIEGTGASEAFFGQGTRLTVV.

DNA of the CDR3: TGTGCCACCAGTGGCAGGGGATCTGCTGAAGCTTTCTTT. Translated, it gives CATSGRGSAEAFF. This sequence joins TRBV24-1 and TRBJ1-1; perhaps TRBD1 as D (6 bases). The V end was cut by 5 bases, the J end by 6 bases, with 12 bases between. In germline, CDR1 is KGHDR, CDR2 SFDVKD. The CDR3 extends over 13 amino acids.

The J gene is TRBJ2-1, the V gene TRBV10-3; tentatively, D is TRBD1 (6 bases). The germline CDR1 and CDR2 sequences are ENHRY and SYGVKD. CDR3 size: 14 residues. Between the trimmed V and J ends, which lost 6 bases and 6 bases, there was a span of 15 bases. CDR3 protein: CAISPEGVGNEQFF. The CDR3 nucleotides read TGTGCCATCAGCCCCGAGGGGGTGGGCAATGAGCAGTTCTTC.